These T cell receptor beta chains were read from a single sample in a study of CD8+CD57+ T cells in acquired aplastic anemia. TCRdb reprocessed the reads via MiXCR and lists one record per CDR3 protein. The sample lists 120,000 or so distinct CDR3 sequences, less than 50% occurring once. The material sequenced was sorted CD4+, CD8+, or CD8+CD57+ T cells (not recorded which) from PBMCs. Receptors were obtained from a human donor with aplastic anemia. CDR3s include the opening cysteine and the closing phenylalanine or tryptophan.

J	V	CDR3
TRBJ1-1	TRBV14	CARRLANTEAFF
TRBJ2-7	TRBV29-1	CSVWDSTYEQYF
TRBJ2-5	TRBV24-1	CATSDLGLAGGRETQYF
TRBJ1-5	TRBV10-3	CAISGGTENQPQHF
TRBJ2-3	TRBV20-1	CSARGLAGADTQYF
TRBJ2-7	TRBV7-3	CASSLGTGGFYEQYF
TRBJ1-6	TRBV7-9	CASSLSPRGSPLHF
TRBJ2-1	TRBV11-3	CASSTERGYGEQFF
TRBJ1-1	TRBV29-1	CSVEDRDSGDTEAFF
TRBJ1-1	TRBV10-3	CAITGGRDNTEAFF
TRBJ2-2	TRBV3-1	CASSQWSGTPGSGELFF
TRBJ1-1	TRBV10-3	CAISEGSGNTEAFF
TRBJ1-2	TRBV19	CASSTQGPMEKDYTF
TRBJ2-5	TRBV5-1	CASSLRDTQETQYF
TRBJ2-1	TRBV15	CATSRERPGLYNEQFF
TRBJ1-2	TRBV19	CASSIQEDYGYTF
TRBJ1-1	TRBV7-2	CASGLRQVRTEAFF
TRBJ2-3	TRBV19	CASSTSGVNKNTQYF